This T cell receptor beta chain was sequenced in a study of regulatory T cells in long-lasting Graves disease. Arm-PCR of CDR3 regions and iRepertoire HTBI primers were used to build TCR beta libraries. TCRdb re-analysed the multiplex PCR reads in MiXCR, keeping a single row per CDR3 protein. Among over 450,000 distinct CDR3 sequences listed, about a fifth were seen once. Time point given: persistent/refractory GD, antithyroid drugs over 5 years with positive TRAb. The authors made the TCR library using RNA they extracted from PBMCs. The sequence derives from a female donor with Graves disease. Specimen: peripheral blood mononuclear cells (PBMCs), collected when the disease was refractory, from a patient treated with antithyroid drugs.

The CDR3 bases are TGCGCCAGCTGTCACCTTGGGGTAGTCACTGAAGCTTTCTTT. Its protein is CASCHLGVVTEAFF. This rearrangement joins TRBV10-2 to TRBJ1-1; D is uncertain. Germline V CDR1 and CDR2: WSHSY, SAAADI. CDR3 length: 14 residues. The V end was cut by 8 bases, the J end by 4 bases, with 17 bases between.